This T cell receptor beta chain was retrieved from a study of T cells after yellow fever vaccination. As to this clonotype: As yet, its antigen is unknown.

Via MiXCR, TCRdb re-called the 5' RACE reads, giving one row per CDR3 protein. The table includes about 300,000 distinct CDR3 sequences, 3% to 4.5% detected once. CDR1 is SGHRS, CDR2 YFSETQ, per germline. The CDR3 runs 16 residues. Trimming cost V 5 bases and J 1 base; bases outside gene matches: 7. Points from the study as a whole: The appearance of a small share of clonotypes in both CD4 and CD8 compartments was observed.

The input for sequencing was PBMCs, taken 5 days after the yellow fever booster vaccination. The rearrangement uses TRBV5-1 and TRBJ2-2; 8 bases line up with TRBD2. This TCR came from a man younger than 30 who received the YFV17D yellow fever vaccine. The CDR3 DNA is TGCGCCAGCAGTTTCCCCCTAGCGGGGAACACCGGGGAGCTGTTTTTT. Translated: CASSFPLAGNTGELFF.